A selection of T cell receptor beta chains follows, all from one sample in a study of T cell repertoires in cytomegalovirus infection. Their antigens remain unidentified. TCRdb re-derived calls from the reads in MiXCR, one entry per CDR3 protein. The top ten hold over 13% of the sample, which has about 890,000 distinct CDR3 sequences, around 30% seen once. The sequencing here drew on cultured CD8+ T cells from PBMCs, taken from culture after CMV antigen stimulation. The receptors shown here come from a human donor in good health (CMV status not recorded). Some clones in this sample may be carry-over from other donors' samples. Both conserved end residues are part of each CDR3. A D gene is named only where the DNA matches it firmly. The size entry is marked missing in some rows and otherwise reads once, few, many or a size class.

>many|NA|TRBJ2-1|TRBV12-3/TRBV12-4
TGTGCCAGCAGCTTGAGTGAGCAGTTCTTC
CASSLSEQFF
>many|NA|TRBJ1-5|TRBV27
TGTGCCAGCAGCTTAGGCACCAATCAGCCCCAGCATTTT
CASSLGTNQPQHF
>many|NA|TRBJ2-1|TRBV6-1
TGTGCCACCACCCCGAGGGGGGAGTCCTACAATGAGCAGTTCTTC
CATTPRGESYNEQFF
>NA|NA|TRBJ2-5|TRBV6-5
TGTGCCAGCAGTTACTCGATTGGGGTACAAGAGACCCAGTACTTC
CASSYSIGVQETQYF
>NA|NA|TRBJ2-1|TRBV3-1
TGTGCCAGCAGCCAGGGGCCGGTCGTGTACGATGAGCAGTTCTTC
CASSQGPVVYDEQFF
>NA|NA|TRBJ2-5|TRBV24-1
TGTGCCACCAGTGATGTGACTCAGGGTAACCAAGAGACCCAGTACTTC
CATSDVTQGNQETQYF
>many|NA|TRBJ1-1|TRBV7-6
TGTGCCAGCAGCTTTAGGGGACAGAACACTGAAGCTTTCTTT
CASSFRGQNTEAFF
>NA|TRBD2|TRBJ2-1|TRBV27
TGTGCCAGTTCGTGGCGGGGGGAGGGTGAGCAGTTCTTC
CASSWRGEGEQFF
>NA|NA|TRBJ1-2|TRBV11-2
TGTGCCAGCAGCTTAGATCCAGGGGTCTATGGCTACACCTTC
CASSLDPGVYGYTF
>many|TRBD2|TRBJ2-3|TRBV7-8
TGTGCCAGCAGCTTAGCGGGGACTAGCGGGGGGGGGACAGATACGCAGTATTTT
CASSLAGTSGGGTDTQYF
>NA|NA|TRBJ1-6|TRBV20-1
TGCAGTGCTAGAGAGGATCATAATTCACCCCTCCACTTT
CSAREDHNSPLHF
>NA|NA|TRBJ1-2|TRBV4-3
TGCGCCAGCAGCCCCAAATTGTACGGTATCTATGGCTACACCTTC
CASSPKLYGIYGYTF
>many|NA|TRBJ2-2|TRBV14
TGTGCCAGCAGCCAAGGACACAACCGAAACACCGGGGAGCTGTTTTTT
CASSQGHNRNTGELFF
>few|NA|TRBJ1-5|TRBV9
TGTGCCAGCAGCGCTCGGGACCAGGTCAGCCAGCCCCAGCATTTT
CASSARDQVSQPQHF
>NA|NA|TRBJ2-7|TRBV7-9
TGTGCCAGCAGCCATTCCTTTCCAGGGAATTCCTACGAGCAGTACTTC
CASSHSFPGNSYEQYF
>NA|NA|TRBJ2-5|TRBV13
TGTGCCAGCAGCTCGGGACCCACCGGGACCCAGTACTTC
CASSSGPTGTQYF
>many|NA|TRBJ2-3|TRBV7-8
TGTGCCAGTAGACGGGCCTCACACACAGATACGCAGTATTTT
CASRRASHTDTQYF
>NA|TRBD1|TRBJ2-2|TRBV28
TGTGCCAGCAAAACCGGGACAGGGCACACCGGGGAGCTGTTTTTT
CASKTGTGHTGELFF
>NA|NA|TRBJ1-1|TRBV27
TGTGCCAGCAGTTTATACTCCGACAGTTTCTACACTGAAGCTTTCTTT
CASSLYSDSFYTEAFF
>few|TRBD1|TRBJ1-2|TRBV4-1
TGCGCCAGCAGCCCCTCACAATCCGGGACAGGGTATGGCTACACCTTC
CASSPSQSGTGYGYTF
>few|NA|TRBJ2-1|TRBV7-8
TGTGCCAGCAGCCATTCAGGGAATTTATACAATGAGCAGTTCTTC
CASSHSGNLYNEQFF
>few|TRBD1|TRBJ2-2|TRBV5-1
TGCGCCAGCAGCTTGGTGGGGACAGATCGCCTGAACACCGGGGAGCTGTTTTTT
CASSLVGTDRLNTGELFF
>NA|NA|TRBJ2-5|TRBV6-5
TGTGCCAGCAGTCCCCGGCGACTTATATACTTC
CASSPRRLIYF